The clone carrying this TCR beta chain was seen more than once but under ten times. Its specificity is not known. Losses at the gene ends were 5 bases for V and 3 bases for J; bases not matched to a gene: 8. Germline V gives CDR1 SGHNT, CDR2 YENEEA. CDR3 size: 16 residues. This sample is part of a study of cytomegalovirus exposure and HLA in healthy donors. Study-wide results and limits: Prediction of most subjects' HLA-A and HLA-B alleles by TCR beta sequences was reportedly accurate. Earlier results showed most TCR beta V segments being productive about 87% or about 30% of the time. Associated with HLA alleles at 0.05 false discovery rate in a later analysis were over 15,000 TCR beta sequences.

Each of the donors was a healthy bone marrow donor. The PCR was carried out with 60 Vbeta primers and 13 Jbeta primers. Clones were sequenced by immunoSEQ multiplex PCR, and TCRdb holds only the in-frame ones, with some missing. Counted here are some 150,000 clones, roughly four fifths occurring once; the ten biggest clones make up roughly 7.7%. J is TRBJ2-1 and V is TRBV11-3; 9 bases agree with TRBD2. The TCR sequence derives from a woman aged 45-65 years in good health and CMV-seropositive. Sequencing was performed on PBMCs. In DNA, the CDR3 is TGTGCCAGCAGCATCTCAGCGGGAGGAATCTACAATGAGCAGTTCTTC. This translates into CASSISAGGIYNEQFF.